The 28 T cell receptor beta chains in this list originate from one sample, sequenced in a study of cytomegalovirus exposure and HLA in healthy donors. The PCR had 60 Vbeta and 13 Jbeta primers. TCRdb's copy holds only in-frame clones and misses some; the assay was immunoSEQ multiplex PCR. Of approximately 120,000 clones listed, approximately 80% are singletons. Sequencing input: PBMCs. The receptors shown here come from a man aged 50-59 years in good health and CMV-seronegative.

This chain uses TRBV11-2 with TRBJ1-2; D is unclear. Trimming left V 1 base short and J 4 bases short, with 10 bases between. The V gene's germline CDR1 is SGHAT and CDR2 FQNNGV. The length of the CDR3 is 14 residues. The CDR3 loop reads CASSLVSKFYGYTF. The CDR3 region has the DNA TGTGCCAGCAGCTTAGTTAGTAAATTCTATGGCTACACCTTC.

The chain carries TRBV4-1 and TRBJ2-7; 9 bases match TRBD1. This CDR3 contains 16 residues. V shed 2 bases, J shed 5 bases, and the junction held 10 bases outside the gene matches. Germline-derived CDR1 and CDR2 are MGHRA and YSYEKL. The CDR3 bases are TGCGCCAGCAGCCAATTTCCGGGACAGGGTTTCCACGAGCAGTACGTC. This encodes CASSQFPGQGFHEQYV.

This clone occurred once. The chain links TRBV5-1 to TRBJ1-2, with D possibly TRBD1 on 6 matching bases. V lost 4 bases and J lost 2, with 18 bases in between. The CDR3 has 16 amino acids. Germline lookup yields CDR1 SGHRS and CDR2 YFSETQ. CDR3 amino acids: CASSPESGGENYGYTF. The CDR3 DNA follows: TGCGCCAGCAGCCCGGAGTCGGGGGGCGAGAACTATGGCTACACCTTC. The entire variable domain, with the rest obtained from reference TRBV5-1 and TRBJ1-2, is as follows: KAGVTQTPRYLIKTRGQQVTLSCSPISGHRSVSWYQQTPGQGLQFLFEYFSETQRNKGNFPGRFSGRQFSNSRSEMNVSTLELGDSALYLCASSPESGGENYGYTFGSGTRLTVV.

In this sample, this clone turned up once. This chain connects TRBV6-8 to TRBJ2-1; a possible D gene is TRBD2 (6 bases). The CDR3 is made up of 15 amino acids. From germline, CDR1 is MNHGY and CDR2 SAAAGT. V gave up 5 bases and J gave up 6 bases, with 17 bases separating them. This CDR3 reads CASSRGTPHTNEQFF. CDR3 DNA sequence: TGTGCCAGCAGTCGCGGGACTCCCCATACCAATGAGCAGTTCTTC.

This clone was observed once. The chain employs TRBV30 and TRBJ1-6, with 10 bases fitting TRBD1. CDR1 is GTSNPN, CDR2 SVGIG, per germline (reference sequence). J gave up 10 bases and V 0 bases, and 9 bases lay outside the gene matches. This CDR3 region has 16 residues. The DNA for the CDR3 is TGTGCCTGGAGTGTATTGGGGACAGGGGTCGGGTCACCCCTCCACTTT. This translates into CAWSVLGTGVGSPLHF.

This sequence joins TRBV5-1 and TRBJ2-1, with 8 bases matching TRBD1. The germline V gene encodes CDR1 SGHRS and CDR2 YFSETQ. The J segment lost 5 bases and the V segment lost 1 base, leaving 8 bases of the junction unmatched. The CDR3 is made up of 16 amino acids. The DNA of the CDR3 is TGCGCCAGCAGCTTGATGGCAGGGGGCCCCCACAATGAGCAGTTCTTC. Protein sequence: CASSLMAGGPHNEQFF.

The rearrangement links TRBV9 to TRBJ2-2, with TRBD1 as a possible D gene (6 bases). Germline V CDR1 and CDR2: SGDLS, YYNGEE. This CDR3 contains 19 residues. The germline V and J ends were trimmed by 0 bases and 1 base, with 19 bases remaining between them. The CDR3 nucleotides are TGTGCCAGCAGCGTAGCTAAGTTCGGGACACCATTGAACACCGGGGAGCTGTTTTTT. Its translation is CASSVAKFGTPLNTGELFF.

This chain connects TRBV2 to TRBJ1-5; TRBD1 matches 7 bases. V shed 8 bases and J 0 bases; nucleotides not matched to a gene: 7. The CDR3 contains 15 residues. The germline gives CDR1 SNHLY, CDR2 FYNNEI. The CDR3 protein is CASGQARVSNQPQHF. The CDR3 nucleotides read TGTGCCAGCGGACAGGCACGGGTTAGCAATCAGCCCCAGCATTTT.

The gene calls are TRBV6-1 and TRBJ2-5; TRBD1 might be the D (6 bases). The DNA end is a closer match to TRBJ2-7, so the J assignment may be wrong. This CDR3 is 12 amino acids long. Germline V gives CDR1 MNHNS, CDR2 SASEGT. CDR3 nucleotides: TGTGCCAGCTGCAACAGGGAAGGCGAGCAGTACTTC. This sequence encodes CASCNREGEQYF.

The rearrangement uses TRBV25-1 and TRBJ2-3; possible D gene TRBD2, 6 bases. The CDR3 is 14 amino acids. V was trimmed by 1 base and J by 5 bases, leaving 10 bases between them. The germline gives CDR1 MGHDK, CDR2 SYGVNS. Here the CDR3 reads CASSEWGVGDTQYF. For the CDR3, the DNA is TGTGCCAGCAGTGAATGGGGGGTGGGAGATACGCAGTATTTT.

The chain has TRBV18 and TRBJ1-2, with 7 bases identical to TRBD1. The CDR3 runs 15 residues. Germline V gene sequence: CDR1 KGHSH, CDR2 LQKENI. With V trimmed by 6 bases and J by 0 bases, 7 bases remained unmatched. CDR3 protein: CASSSGTASNYGYTF. CDR3 coding DNA: TGTGCCAGCTCTTCCGGGACAGCCTCTAACTATGGCTACACCTTC.

This clone was observed once. The chain employs TRBV2 and TRBJ1-2, with 10 bases that match TRBD1. Germline loops: CDR1 SNHLY, CDR2 FYNNEI. After removal of 7 bases from V and 8 bases from J, the junction contained 13 bases not matched to a gene. The CDR3 has 15 residues. In DNA, the CDR3 is TGTGCCAGCACTCGGGACAGGGGAGGTGCAGGAGGCTACACCTTC. This sequence encodes CASTRDRGGAGGYTF.

This chain uses TRBV5-1 with TRBJ1-2; D remains unclear. CDR3 length equals 14 residues. Trimming shortened V by 0 bases and J by 1 base, and 7 bases separated the two germline ends. The germline CDR1 and CDR2 sequences are SGHRS and YFSETQ. The CDR3 reads CASSLERSNYGYTF. The CDR3 DNA reads TGCGCCAGCAGCTTGGAGCGGAGTAACTATGGCTACACCTTC.

The chain links TRBV5-1 to TRBJ2-2, with 9 bases identical to TRBD2. The germline V gene has CDR1 SGHRS and CDR2 YFSETQ. Losses at the gene ends were 0 bases for V and 3 bases for J; bases not matched to a gene: 6. The CDR3 has 17 residues. The CDR3 loop is CASSLAASGAYTGELFF. CDR3 DNA sequence: TGCGCCAGCAGCTTGGCCGCTAGCGGGGCTTACACCGGGGAGCTGTTTTTT.

The V gene is TRBV19, the J gene TRBJ1-2, with 11 positions matching TRBD1. CDR1 and CDR2 from the germline V gene are LNHDA and SQIVND (reference sequence). Unmatched junction bases numbered 6, after V lost 5 bases and J lost 7 bases. CDR3 length: 14 residues. The chain's CDR3 is CASSVWDRGFGYTF. In DNA form, the CDR3 reads TGTGCCAGTAGTGTGTGGGACAGGGGGTTTGGCTACACCTTC.

The J gene is TRBJ1-2, the V gene TRBV30; D may be TRBD1 (5 bases). CDR1 and CDR2 (germline): GTSNPN, SVGIG (reference sequence). The CDR3 totals 14 residues. Trimming took 4 bases from V and 4 from J, leaving 16 bases between them. The CDR3 DNA is TGTGCCTGGACAGAACAGGAGAGAAGCTATGGCTACACCTTC. Its protein product is CAWTEQERSYGYTF.

A few counts support this clone. The genes are TRBV5-8 and TRBJ1-2, with no clear D. V was pared by 0 bases and J by 8 bases, with 8 bases between. This CDR3 comprises 12 residues. Germline assignment: CDR1 SGHTS and CDR2 YDEGEE. The CDR3 DNA reads as TGTGCCAGCAGCTTGGGGCTGTTGGGCTACACCTTC. Translating it yields CASSLGLLGYTF.

The chain is built from TRBV5-4 and TRBJ1-1, with TRBD1 matching 10 bases. CDR3 length: 15 residues. Germline V gene sequence: CDR1 SGHNT, CDR2 YYREEE (reference sequence). After removal of 2 bases from V and 5 bases from J, the junction contained 6 bases not matched to a gene. Here the CDR3 reads CASSFGTGDGTEAFF. In nucleotides, the CDR3 is TGTGCCAGCAGCTTCGGGACAGGGGATGGAACTGAAGCTTTCTTT.

This clone was seen only a few times. The V call is TRBV5-4, the J call TRBJ1-2; TRBD1 agrees at 7 bases. There are 14 residues in the CDR3. Per germline, CDR1 SGHNT and CDR2 YYREEE (reference sequence). Trimming at V came to 3 bases and at J to 2 bases, leaving 4 bases not matched to a gene. The CDR3 sequence is CASSSGQMNYGYTF. As DNA, the CDR3 is TGTGCCAGCAGCTCGGGACAGATGAACTATGGCTACACCTTC.

This clone has a handful of counts. The genes are TRBV6-1 and TRBJ2-7; 8 nucleotides align to TRBD1. After removal of 6 bases from V and 4 bases from J, the junction contained 8 bases not matched to a gene. Looked up from germline, CDR1 is MNHNS and CDR2 is SASEGT. This CDR3 is 14 amino acids long. CDR3 protein: CASRRQGRDYEQYV. CDR3 nucleotide sequence: TGTGCCAGCAGACGACAGGGGAGAGATTACGAGCAGTACGTC.

In the case of this clone: At the DNA level, this CDR3 is encoded by other sequences in the same sample as well. V and J are TRBV5-1 and TRBJ2-2, with unresolved D. There are 14 residues in the CDR3. Germline CDR1 SGHRS, CDR2 YFSETQ. V was trimmed by 0 bases and J by 0 bases, leaving 3 bases between them. The CDR3 DNA is TGCGCCAGCAGCTTGGCTACGAACACCGGGGAGCTGTTTTTT. Amino acid sequence: CASSLATNTGELFF.

V and J are TRBV2 and TRBJ2-1; unclear D gene. V lost 3 bases and J lost 9, with 6 bases in between. Germline CDR1 reads SNHLY; CDR2 reads FYNNEI. The CDR3 loop spans 11 amino acids. The chain's CDR3 is CASSDGGEQFF. The CDR3 DNA is TGTGCCAGCAGTGACGGTGGTGAGCAGTTCTTC.

This chain uses TRBV7-2 with TRBJ2-7; D gene ambiguous. Trimming stripped 3 bases from V and 0 bases from J, with 6 bases between. This CDR3 has 13 residues. The germline V gene encodes CDR1 SGHTA and CDR2 FQGNSA. The CDR3 region has the DNA TGTGCCAGCAGCTTGGCGGCCTCCTACGAGCAGTACTTC. As protein: CASSLAASYEQYF. Full variable domain (remainder filled in from reference TRBV7-2 and TRBJ2-7): GAGVSQSPSNKVTEKGKDVELRCDPISGHTALYWYRQSLGQGLEFLIYFQGNSAPDKSGLPSDRFSAERTGGSVSTLTIQRTQQEDSAVYLCASSLAASYEQYFGPGTRLTVT.

This chain links TRBV20-1 with TRBJ1-2; TRBD1 matches at 8 bases. Germline V lookup: CDR1 DFQATT, CDR2 SNEGSKA (reference sequence). V trimming: 6 bases; J trimming: 5 bases; junction bases outside the gene matches: 2. CDR3 length equals 11 residues. The chain's CDR3 is CSARTGYGYTF. The CDR3 region has the DNA TGCAGTGCCCGGACAGGGTATGGCTACACCTTC.

The rearrangement joins TRBV11-2 to TRBJ1-1; TRBD1 aligns across 10 bases. Germline V gives CDR1 SGHAT, CDR2 FQNNGV. The CDR3 covers 15 residues. Unmatched junction bases numbered 9, after V lost 6 bases and J lost 5 bases. CDR3 coding DNA: TGTGCCAGCAGGGATAGACAGGGGGCGAGTACTGAAGCTTTCTTT. Its protein product is CASRDRQGASTEAFF.

The chain links TRBV2 to TRBJ2-3; TRBD1 is a possible D gene (6 bases). V was pared by 4 bases and J by 2 bases, with 22 bases between. The CDR3 extends over 18 amino acids. CDR1 and CDR2 (germline): SNHLY, FYNNEI. Here the CDR3 reads CASSGTAWGRGTTDTQYF. DNA for the CDR3: TGTGCCAGCAGTGGGACAGCCTGGGGAAGGGGCACCACAGATACGCAGTATTTT.

This clone was counted only a few times. V gene TRBV6-1 combines with J gene TRBJ2-5; D is unclear. Germline V CDR1 and CDR2: MNHNS, SASEGT. The germline V and J ends were trimmed by 5 bases and 4 bases, with 17 bases remaining between them. The CDR3 consists of 15 residues. The CDR3 protein is CASSLEAVPRETQYF. The CDR3 DNA reads as TGTGCCAGCAGTCTAGAGGCAGTACCTCGAGAGACCCAGTACTTC.

The chain recombines TRBV4-2 with TRBJ2-7; 12 bases fit TRBD2. Looked up from germline, CDR1 is LGHNA and CDR2 is YNFKEQ. The trim removed 0 bases at V and 0 bases at J, leaving 12 bases unmatched. The CDR3 is 20 residues long. This CDR3 reads CASSQDGRASGGENSYEQYF. The CDR3 DNA follows: TGTGCCAGCAGCCAAGATGGTCGTGCTAGCGGGGGGGAAAACTCCTACGAGCAGTACTTC.